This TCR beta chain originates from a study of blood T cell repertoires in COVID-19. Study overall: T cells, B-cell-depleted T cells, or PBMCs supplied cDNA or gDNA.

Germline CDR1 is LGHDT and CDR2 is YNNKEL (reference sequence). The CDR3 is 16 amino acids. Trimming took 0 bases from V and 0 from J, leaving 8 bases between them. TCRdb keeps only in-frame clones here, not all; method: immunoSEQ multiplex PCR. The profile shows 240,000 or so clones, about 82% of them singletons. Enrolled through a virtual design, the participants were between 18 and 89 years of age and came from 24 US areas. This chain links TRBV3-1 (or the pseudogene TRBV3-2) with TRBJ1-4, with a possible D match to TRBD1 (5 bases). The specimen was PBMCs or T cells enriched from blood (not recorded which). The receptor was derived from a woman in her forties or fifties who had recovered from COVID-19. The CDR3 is CASSQDRATTNEKLFF. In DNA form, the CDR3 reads TGTGCCAGCAGCCAAGACAGGGCAACAACTAATGAAAAACTGTTTTTT.